This TCR beta chain appears in the sequencing data of a study of blood T cells in healthy people across ages. A J-beta primer mix and a sample-barcoded 5' primer were used in a second PCR of roughly 6 to 12 cycles. The authors tagged each cDNA molecule using a template-switch adaptor with 12 random nucleotides. Using its own MiXCR run on the 5' RACE reads, TCRdb lists one record per CDR3 protein. This table has roughly 550,000 distinct CDR3 sequences, less than 25% appearing once. This clonotype turned up a few times. These data were also reused for a study on T cells of mothers and their children. Per that study: Three healthy Caucasian mothers, along with their six children, served as the donors. The study obtained over 9.5 million TCR beta CDR3 reads per mother and 2.5 million to 3.5 million per child.

Sequencing was carried out using blood. This TCR came from a boy between 10 and 17 years old in good health.

CDR3 region: CASSTDISYNEQFF. The CDR3 bases are TGTGCCAGCAGCACGGACATCTCCTACAATGAGCAGTTCTTC. The rearrangement joins TRBV5-5 to TRBJ2-1, with D tentatively TRBD1 (5 bases). Germline V CDR1 and CDR2: SGHKS, YYEKEE (reference sequence). Between the trimmed V and J ends, which lost 4 bases and 0 bases, there was a span of 8 bases. The CDR3 has 14 amino acids.